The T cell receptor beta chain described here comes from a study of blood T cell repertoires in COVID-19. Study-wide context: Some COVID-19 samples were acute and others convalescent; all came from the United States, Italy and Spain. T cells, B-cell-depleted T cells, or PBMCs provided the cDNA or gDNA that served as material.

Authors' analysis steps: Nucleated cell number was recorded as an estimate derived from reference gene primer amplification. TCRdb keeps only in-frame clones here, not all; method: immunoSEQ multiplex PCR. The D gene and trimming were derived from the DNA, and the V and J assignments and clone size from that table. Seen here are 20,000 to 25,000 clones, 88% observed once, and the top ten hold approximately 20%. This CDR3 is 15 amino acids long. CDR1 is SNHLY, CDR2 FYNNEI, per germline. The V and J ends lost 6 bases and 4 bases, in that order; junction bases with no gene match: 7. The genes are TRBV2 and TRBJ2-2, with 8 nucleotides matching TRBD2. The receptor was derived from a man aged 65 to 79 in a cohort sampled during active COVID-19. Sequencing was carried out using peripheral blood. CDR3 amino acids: CASRTGTSSTGELFF. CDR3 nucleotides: TGTGCCAGCAGAACCGGGACTAGTTCCACCGGGGAGCTGTTTTTT.